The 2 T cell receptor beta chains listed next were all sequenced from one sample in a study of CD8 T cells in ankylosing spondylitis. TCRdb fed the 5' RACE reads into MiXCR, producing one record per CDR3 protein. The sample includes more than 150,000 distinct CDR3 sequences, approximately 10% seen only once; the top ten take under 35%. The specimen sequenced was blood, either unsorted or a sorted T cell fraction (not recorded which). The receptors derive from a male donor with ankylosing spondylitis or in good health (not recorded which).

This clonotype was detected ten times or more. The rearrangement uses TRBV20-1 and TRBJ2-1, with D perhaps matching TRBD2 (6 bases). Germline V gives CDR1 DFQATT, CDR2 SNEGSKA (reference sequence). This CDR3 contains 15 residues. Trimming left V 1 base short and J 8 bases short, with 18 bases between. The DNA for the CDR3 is TGCAGTGCTAGAGGGCGCGGGATTCAGGACGATGAGCAGTTCTTC. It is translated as CSARGRGIQDDEQFF.

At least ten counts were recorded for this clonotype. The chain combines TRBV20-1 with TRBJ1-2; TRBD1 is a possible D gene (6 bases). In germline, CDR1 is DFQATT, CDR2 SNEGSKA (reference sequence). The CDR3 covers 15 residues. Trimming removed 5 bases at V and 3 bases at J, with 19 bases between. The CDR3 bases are TGCAGTGCTCCCGCTCAAGGGCAGGGGCACTATGGCTACACCTTC. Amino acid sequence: CSAPAQGQGHYGYTF.